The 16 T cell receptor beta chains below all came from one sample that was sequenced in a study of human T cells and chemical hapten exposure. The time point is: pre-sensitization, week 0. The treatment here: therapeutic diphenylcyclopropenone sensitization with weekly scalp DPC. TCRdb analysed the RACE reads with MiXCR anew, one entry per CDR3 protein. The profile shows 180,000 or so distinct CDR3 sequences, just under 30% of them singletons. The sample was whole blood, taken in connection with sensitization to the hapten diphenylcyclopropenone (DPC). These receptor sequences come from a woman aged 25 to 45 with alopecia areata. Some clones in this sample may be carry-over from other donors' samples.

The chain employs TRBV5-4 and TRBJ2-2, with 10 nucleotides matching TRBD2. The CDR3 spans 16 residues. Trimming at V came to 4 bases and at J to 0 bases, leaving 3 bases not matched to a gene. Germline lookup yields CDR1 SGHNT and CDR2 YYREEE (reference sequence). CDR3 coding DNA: TGTGCCAGCAGCCCTCTAGCGGGGGCGAACACCGGGGAGCTGTTTTTT. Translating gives CASSPLAGANTGELFF.

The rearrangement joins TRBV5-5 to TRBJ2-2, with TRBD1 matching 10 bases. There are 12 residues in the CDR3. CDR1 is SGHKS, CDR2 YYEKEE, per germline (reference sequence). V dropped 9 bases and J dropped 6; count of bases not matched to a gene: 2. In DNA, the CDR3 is TGTGCCACGACAGGGGGCCCCGGGGAGCTGTTTTTT. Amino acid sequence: CATTGGPGELFF.

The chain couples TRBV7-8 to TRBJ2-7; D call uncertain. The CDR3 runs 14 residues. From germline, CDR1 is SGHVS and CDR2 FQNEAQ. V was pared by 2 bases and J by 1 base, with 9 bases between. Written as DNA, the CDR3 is TGTGCCAGCAGCTTATTTAAGGGTTCCTACGAGCAGTACTTC. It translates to CASSLFKGSYEQYF.

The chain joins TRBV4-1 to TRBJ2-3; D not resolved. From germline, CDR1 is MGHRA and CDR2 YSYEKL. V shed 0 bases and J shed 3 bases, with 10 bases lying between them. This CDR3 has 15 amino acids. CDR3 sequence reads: CASSQEVGRTDTQYF. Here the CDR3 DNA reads TGCGCCAGCAGCCAAGAAGTCGGGCGGACAGATACGCAGTATTTT.

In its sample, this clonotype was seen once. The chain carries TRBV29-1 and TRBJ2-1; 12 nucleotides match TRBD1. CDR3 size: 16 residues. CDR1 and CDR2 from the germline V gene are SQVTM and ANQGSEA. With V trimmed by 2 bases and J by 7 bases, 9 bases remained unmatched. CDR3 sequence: CSVEWRDRGLENEQFF. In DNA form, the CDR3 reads TGCAGCGTTGAATGGCGGGACAGGGGGCTGGAAAATGAGCAGTTCTTC.

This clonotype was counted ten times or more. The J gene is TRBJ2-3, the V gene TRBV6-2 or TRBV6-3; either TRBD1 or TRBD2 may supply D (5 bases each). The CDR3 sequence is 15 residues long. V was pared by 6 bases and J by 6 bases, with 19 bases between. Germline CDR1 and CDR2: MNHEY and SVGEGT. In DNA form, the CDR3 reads TGTGCCAGCAGAACGGGACCTTCGTTCGTGGATACGCAGTATTTT. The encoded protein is CASRTGPSFVDTQYF.

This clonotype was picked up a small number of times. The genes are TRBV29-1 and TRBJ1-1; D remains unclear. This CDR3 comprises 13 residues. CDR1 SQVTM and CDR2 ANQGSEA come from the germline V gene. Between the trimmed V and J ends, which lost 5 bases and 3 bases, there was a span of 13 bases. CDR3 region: CSVNARSHTEAFF. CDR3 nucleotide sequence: TGCAGCGTTAACGCGCGATCCCACACTGAAGCTTTCTTT.

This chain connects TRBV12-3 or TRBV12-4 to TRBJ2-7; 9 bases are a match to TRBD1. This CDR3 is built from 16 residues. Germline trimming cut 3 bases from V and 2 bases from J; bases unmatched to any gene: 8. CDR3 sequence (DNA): TGTGCCAGCAGTTTTGAGGCAGGGACAGGGCCCTACGAGCAGTACTTC. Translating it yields CASSFEAGTGPYEQYF.

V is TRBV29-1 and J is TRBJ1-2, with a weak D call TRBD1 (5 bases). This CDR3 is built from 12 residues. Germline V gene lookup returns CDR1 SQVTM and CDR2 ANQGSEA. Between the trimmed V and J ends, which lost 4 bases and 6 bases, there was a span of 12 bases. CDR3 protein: CSVGGGWDGYTF. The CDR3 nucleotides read TGCAGCGTTGGGGGGGGTTGGGATGGCTACACCTTC. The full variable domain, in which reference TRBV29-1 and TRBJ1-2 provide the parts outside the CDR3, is SAVISQKPSRDICQRGTSLTIQCQVDSQVTMMFWYRQQPGQSLTLIATANQGSEATYESGFVIDKFPISRPNLTFSTLTVSNMSPEDSSIYLCSVGGGWDGYTFGSGTRLTVV.

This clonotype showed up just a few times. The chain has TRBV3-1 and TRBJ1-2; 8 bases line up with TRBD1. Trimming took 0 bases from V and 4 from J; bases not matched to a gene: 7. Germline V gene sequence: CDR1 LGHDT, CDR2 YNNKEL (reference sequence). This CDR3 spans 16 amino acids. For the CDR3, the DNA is TGTGCCAGCAGCCAAGATCCAGGGGGCGTTGGCTATGGCTACACCTTC. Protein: CASSQDPGGVGYGYTF.

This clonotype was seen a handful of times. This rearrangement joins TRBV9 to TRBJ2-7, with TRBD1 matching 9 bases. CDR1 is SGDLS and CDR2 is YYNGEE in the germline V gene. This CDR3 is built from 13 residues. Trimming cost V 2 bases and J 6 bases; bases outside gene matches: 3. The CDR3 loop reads CASSVTGGGEQYF. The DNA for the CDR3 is TGTGCCAGCAGCGTGACAGGGGGAGGCGAGCAGTACTTC.

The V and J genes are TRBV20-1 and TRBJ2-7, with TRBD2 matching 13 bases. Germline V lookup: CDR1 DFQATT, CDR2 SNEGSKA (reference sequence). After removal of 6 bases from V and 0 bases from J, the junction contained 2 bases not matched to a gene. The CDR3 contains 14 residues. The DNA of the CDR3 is TGCAGTGCGAGGACTAGCGGGGGCTCCTACGAGCAGTACTTC. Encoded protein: CSARTSGGSYEQYF.

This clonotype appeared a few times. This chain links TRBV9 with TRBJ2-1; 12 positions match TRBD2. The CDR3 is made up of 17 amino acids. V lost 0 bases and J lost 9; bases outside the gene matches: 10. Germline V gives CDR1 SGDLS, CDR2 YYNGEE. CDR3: CASSVGLAGGDRREQFF. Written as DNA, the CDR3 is TGTGCCAGCAGCGTAGGGCTAGCGGGAGGGGATCGTCGTGAGCAGTTCTTC.

This chain's CDR3 is CASSGKNGYTF. In DNA, the CDR3 is TGTGCCAGCAGCGGAAAAAATGGCTACACCTTC. The gene calls are TRBV9 and TRBJ1-2; D unclear. CDR3 length equals 11 residues. Looked up from germline, CDR1 is SGDLS and CDR2 is YYNGEE. Trimming removed 3 bases from V and 6 bases from J, with 6 bases in between. The whole variable domain, filled in from reference TRBV9 and TRBJ1-2, reads DSGVTQTPKHLITATGQRVTLRCSPRSGDLSVYWYQQSLDQGLQFLIQYYNGEERAKGNILERFSAQQFPDLHSELNLSSLELGDSALYFCASSGKNGYTFGSGTRLTVV.

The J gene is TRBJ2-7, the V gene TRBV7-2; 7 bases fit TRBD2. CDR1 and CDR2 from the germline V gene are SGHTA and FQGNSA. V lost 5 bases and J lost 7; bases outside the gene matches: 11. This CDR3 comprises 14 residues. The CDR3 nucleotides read TGTGCCAGCAGCGCCGGGACTACTGTAGGAGAGCAGTACTTC. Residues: CASSAGTTVGEQYF.

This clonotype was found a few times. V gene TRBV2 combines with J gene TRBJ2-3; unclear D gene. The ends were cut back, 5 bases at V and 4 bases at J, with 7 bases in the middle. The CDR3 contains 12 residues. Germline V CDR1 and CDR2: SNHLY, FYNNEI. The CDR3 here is CASSRQSDTQYF. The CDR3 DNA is TGTGCCAGCAGTCGCCAGTCAGATACGCAGTATTTT. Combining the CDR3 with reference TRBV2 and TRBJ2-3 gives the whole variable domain EPEVTQTPSHQVTQMGQEVILRCVPISNHLYFYWYRQILGQKVEFLVSFYNNEISEKSEIFDDQFSVERPDGSNFTLKIRSTKLEDSAMYFCASSRQSDTQYFGPGTRLTVL.